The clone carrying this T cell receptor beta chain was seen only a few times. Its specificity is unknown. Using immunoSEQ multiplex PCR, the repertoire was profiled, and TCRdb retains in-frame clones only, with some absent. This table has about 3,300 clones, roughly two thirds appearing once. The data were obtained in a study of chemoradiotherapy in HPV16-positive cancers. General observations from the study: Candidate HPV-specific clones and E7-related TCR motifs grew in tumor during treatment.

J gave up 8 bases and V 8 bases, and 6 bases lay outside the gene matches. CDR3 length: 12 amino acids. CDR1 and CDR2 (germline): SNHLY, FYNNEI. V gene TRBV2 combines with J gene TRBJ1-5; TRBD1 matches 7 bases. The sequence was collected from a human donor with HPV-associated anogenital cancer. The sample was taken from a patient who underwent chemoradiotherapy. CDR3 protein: CASGSTGEPQHF. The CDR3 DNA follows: TGTGCCAGCGGTTCCACAGGGGAGCCCCAGCATTTT.